This T cell receptor beta chain was documented in a study of identical twins. Points from the study as a whole: Memory repertoires showed no such pattern, whereas abundant cord blood beta clonotypes carried fewer insertions.

Unique molecular identifiers were present on the cDNA, and a universal primer site came from template switching. In TCRdb, the 5' RACE reads were re-called with MiXCR into one record per CDR3 protein. The data hold approximately 700,000 distinct CDR3 sequences, with around a sixth observed a single time. CDR1 is SGHTA, CDR2 FQGTGA, per germline. The V segment lost 4 bases and the J segment 0 bases; nucleotides outside the gene matches: 9. The CDR3 extends over 16 amino acids. Only a few counts were recorded for this clonotype. What it recognizes is unknown. These records were also assigned to another study, of T cells expressing NK-cell markers. That source reports: Seven donors tested HCMV-seropositive and one tested seronegative among the eight sequenced.

V and J are TRBV7-3 and TRBJ2-7, with TRBD1 identical over 7 bases. The sequenced sample consisted of PBMCs. This clonotype was obtained from a woman aged 18-29 years in good health. CDR3 amino acids: CASSWTGGMSSYEQYF. CDR3 sequence (DNA): TGTGCCAGCAGCTGGACAGGAGGAATGAGCTCCTACGAGCAGTACTTC.